One TCR beta chain is described in this entry. Antigen: not known. Recent acute infections and vaccinations were absent in the healthy HIV-negative adult donors. Sorted-subset replicate PCR reactions were performed with about 190 ng DNA, corresponding to roughly 29,000 T cell genomes. Assay used: immunoSEQ multiplex PCR; TCRdb lists only in-frame clones, some missing. The top ten clones hold around 0.45% of a sample with approximately 1.5 million clones, nearly 99% of them seen once. The record originates from a study of shared clonotypes between healthy human individuals. Overall study: CD8 memory received one plate per donor, CD8 naive two, CD4 memory three and CD4 naive three.

Study-wide points: It was the few donors that limited the genetic and exposure-history diversity represented.

Deletions cut 4 bases from V and 1 base from J, with 8 bases between. CDR1 is MGHRA and CDR2 is YSYEKL in the germline V gene. The length of the CDR3 is 13 residues. What was sequenced was naive CD4+ T cells sorted from blood. Subset in this sample: CD45RA+ positively selected. This receptor was taken from a man aged 25-45 years in good health. This sequence joins TRBV4-1 and TRBJ2-7, with D hard to call. The CDR3 loop is CASSPIGSYEQYF. The CDR3, as DNA: TGCGCCAGCAGCCCGATAGGGTCCTACGAGCAGTACTTC.